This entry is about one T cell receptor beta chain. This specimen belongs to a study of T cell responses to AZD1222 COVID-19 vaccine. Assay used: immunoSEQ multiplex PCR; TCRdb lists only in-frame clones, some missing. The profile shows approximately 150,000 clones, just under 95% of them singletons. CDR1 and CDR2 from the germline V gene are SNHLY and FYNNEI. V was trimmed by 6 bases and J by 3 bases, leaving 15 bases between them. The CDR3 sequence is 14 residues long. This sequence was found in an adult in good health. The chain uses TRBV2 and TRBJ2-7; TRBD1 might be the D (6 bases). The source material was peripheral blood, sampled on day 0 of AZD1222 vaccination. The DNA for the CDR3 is TGTGCCAGCAGCACAGGGTCCTCGTTCTACGAGCAGTACTTC. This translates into CASSTGSSFYEQYF.